This T cell receptor beta chain was recorded in a study of vaccination and CD4 T cells after COVID-19. Whole-study context: Convalescent donors: six male, four female; seven Caucasian, two Asian, one multiracial, two Hispanic. The authors used overlapping spike peptides from SARS-CoV-2, HCoV-NL63, HCoV-OC43 and HCoV-229E to stimulate cells.

This clonotype has more than one count but fewer than ten. What it binds is unknown. Sequencing of the DNA from cultured CD4+ T cells was carried out with the Oncomine TCR Beta short-read assay. From CD4+ T cells that had been cultured, genomic DNA was extracted. TCRdb used MiXCR to reprocess the PCR reads, holding one entry per CDR3 protein. The table lists about 18,000 distinct CDR3 sequences, roughly half of them singletons, with 21% in the top ten. Time point indicated: late sampling 161 to 241 days after vaccination in a few convalescent patients. Documented treatment: roughly ten-day PBMC culture with coronavirus spike peptide pools or control peptides (ViraFEST assay). With 9.5 to 10 ug/ml peptide pools and roughly 10 IU/ml IL-2, PBMCs were cultured at some 2.2 million per well. Trimming stripped 1 base from V and 4 bases from J, with 10 bases between. Germline-derived CDR1 and CDR2 are LNHDA and SQIVND (reference sequence). This CDR3 is built from 14 residues.

The V gene is TRBV19, the J gene TRBJ1-2; D gene unclear. This TCR was sampled from a human donor who had recovered from COVID-19. This specimen consisted of CD4+ T cells from blood, cultured in vitro, obtained about 7 months after SARS-CoV-2 vaccination. CDR3 region: CASSIGEALYGYTF. CDR3 DNA sequence: TGTGCCAGTAGTATAGGGGAAGCTCTCTATGGCTACACCTTC.